This TCR beta chain was sequenced in a study of cytomegalovirus exposure and HLA in healthy donors. This CDR3 has 14 residues. The V gene end was trimmed by 3 bases and the J gene end by 3 bases; junction bases not matched to a gene: 7. The germline V gene has CDR1 SQVTM and CDR2 ANQGSEA. It was with 60 Vbeta and 13 Jbeta primers that the PCR ran. Clones were sequenced by immunoSEQ multiplex PCR, and TCRdb holds only the in-frame ones, with some missing. The table has about 250,000 clones, around 65% seen once. The rearrangement links TRBV29-1 to TRBJ1-2; 7 bases line up with TRBD1. Material for sequencing was PBMCs. The sequence came from a female donor in good health and CMV-seronegative. For the CDR3, the DNA is TGCAGCGTTGACAATGACAGGGCTCACTATGGCTACACCTTC. Protein product: CSVDNDRAHYGYTF.